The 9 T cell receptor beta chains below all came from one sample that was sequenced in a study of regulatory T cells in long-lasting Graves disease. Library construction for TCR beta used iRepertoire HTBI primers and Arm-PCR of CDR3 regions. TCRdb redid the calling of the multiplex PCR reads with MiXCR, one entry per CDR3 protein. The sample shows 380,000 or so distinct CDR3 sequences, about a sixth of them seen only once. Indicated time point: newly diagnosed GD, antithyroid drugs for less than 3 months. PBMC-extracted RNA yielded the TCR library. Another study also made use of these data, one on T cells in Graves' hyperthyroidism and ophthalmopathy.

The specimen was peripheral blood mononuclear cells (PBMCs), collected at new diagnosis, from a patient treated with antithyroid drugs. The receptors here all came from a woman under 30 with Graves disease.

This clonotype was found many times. The CDR3 here is CAWSEVRQETQYF. DNA of the CDR3: TGTGCCTGGAGTGAGGTCAGACAAGAGACCCAGTACTTC. The chain employs TRBV30 and TRBJ2-5; D is uncertain. With 1 base removed from V and 2 bases from J, the gap between germline ends came to 8 bases. Looked up from germline, CDR1 is GTSNPN and CDR2 is SVGIG (reference sequence). The CDR3 has 13 residues.

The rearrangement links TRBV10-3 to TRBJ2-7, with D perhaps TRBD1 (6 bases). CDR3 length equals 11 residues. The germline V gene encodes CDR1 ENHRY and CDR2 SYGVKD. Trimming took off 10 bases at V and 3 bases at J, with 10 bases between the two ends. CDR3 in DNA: TGTGCCACCACAGGGTTCTACGAGCAGTACTTC. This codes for CATTGFYEQYF.

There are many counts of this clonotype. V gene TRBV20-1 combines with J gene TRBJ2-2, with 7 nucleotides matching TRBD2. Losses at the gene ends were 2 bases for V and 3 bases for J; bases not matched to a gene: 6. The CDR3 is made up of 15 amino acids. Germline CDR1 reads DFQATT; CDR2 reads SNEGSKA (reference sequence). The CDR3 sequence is CSARFPGRDTGELFF. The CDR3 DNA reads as TGCAGTGCTAGATTCCCGGGGAGGGACACCGGGGAGCTGTTTTTT.

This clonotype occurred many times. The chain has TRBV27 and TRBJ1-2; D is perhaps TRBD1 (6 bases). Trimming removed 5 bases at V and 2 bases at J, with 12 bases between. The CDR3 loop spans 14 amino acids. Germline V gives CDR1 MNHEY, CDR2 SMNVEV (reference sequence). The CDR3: CASSANRANYGYTF. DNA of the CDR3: TGTGCCAGCAGTGCCAACAGGGCCAACTATGGCTACACCTTC.

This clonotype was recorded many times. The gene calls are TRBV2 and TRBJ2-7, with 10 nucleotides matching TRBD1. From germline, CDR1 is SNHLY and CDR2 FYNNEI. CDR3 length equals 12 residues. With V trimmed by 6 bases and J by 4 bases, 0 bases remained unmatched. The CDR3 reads CASRGQGYEQYF. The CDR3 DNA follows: TGTGCCAGCAGGGGACAGGGGTACGAGCAGTACTTC.

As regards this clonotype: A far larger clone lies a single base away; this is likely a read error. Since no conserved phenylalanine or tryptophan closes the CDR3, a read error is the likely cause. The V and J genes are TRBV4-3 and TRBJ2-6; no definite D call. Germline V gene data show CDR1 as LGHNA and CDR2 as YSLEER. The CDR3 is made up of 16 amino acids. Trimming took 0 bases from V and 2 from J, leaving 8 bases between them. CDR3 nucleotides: TGCGCCAGCAGCCAAGAAGAAGGGACTGGGGCCAACGTCCTGACTGTC. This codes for CASSQEEGTGANVLTV.

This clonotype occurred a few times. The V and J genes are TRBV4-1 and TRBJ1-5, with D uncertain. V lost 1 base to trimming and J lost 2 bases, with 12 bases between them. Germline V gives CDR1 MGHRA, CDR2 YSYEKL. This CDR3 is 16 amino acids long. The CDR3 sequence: CASSQVGGMGNQPQHF. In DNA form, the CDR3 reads TGCGCCAGCAGCCAAGTTGGCGGGATGGGCAATCAGCCCCAGCATTTT.

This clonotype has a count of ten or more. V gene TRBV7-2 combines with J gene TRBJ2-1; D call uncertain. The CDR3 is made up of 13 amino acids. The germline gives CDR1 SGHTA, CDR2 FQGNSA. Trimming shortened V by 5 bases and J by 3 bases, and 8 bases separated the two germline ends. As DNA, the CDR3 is TGTGCCAGCAGCCCCGGTTTCTACAATGAGCAGTTCTTC. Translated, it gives CASSPGFYNEQFF.

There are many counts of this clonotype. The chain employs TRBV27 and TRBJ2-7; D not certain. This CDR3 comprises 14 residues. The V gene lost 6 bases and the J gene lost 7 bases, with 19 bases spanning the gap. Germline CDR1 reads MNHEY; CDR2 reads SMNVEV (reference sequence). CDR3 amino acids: CASRPVSPAWEQYF. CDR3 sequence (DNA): TGTGCCAGCAGACCCGTCTCCCCGGCATGGGAGCAGTACTTC.